The 8 T cell receptor beta chains reported below all come from one sample, sequenced in a study of OX40 agonist ivuxolimab in advanced cancers. Generated by immunoSEQ multiplex PCR, the TCRdb table keeps only in-frame clones and is missing some. The sample contains approximately 84,000 clones, roughly nine tenths of which appear only once. Material: CD4+ or CD8+ T cells sorted from blood, obtained in a trial of the OX40 agonist ivuxolimab. Source of these receptors: an adult with an advanced solid tumor such as melanoma, head and neck, liver or kidney cancer.

The CDR3, as DNA: TGTGCCAGCAGCTCCCCCCCGGGGAGCGCGCTCGGAGTTAGGCAGTATTTT. Translation: CASSSPPGSALGVRQYF. V gene TRBV11-1 combines with J gene TRBJ2-3, with D perhaps matching TRBD2 (5 bases). Trimming took off 4 bases at V and 11 bases at J, with 28 bases between the two ends. The CDR3 loop spans 17 amino acids. The germline V gene has CDR1 SGHAT and CDR2 FQDESV (reference sequence).

This clone was observed a single time. This sequence joins TRBV5-1 and TRBJ2-5, with D unclear. The CDR3 covers 14 residues. V was pared by 0 bases and J by 3 bases, with 9 bases between. CDR1 is SGHRS, CDR2 YFSETQ, per germline. For the CDR3, the DNA is TGCGCCAGCAGCTTGGGCGGAGACGAAGAGACCCAGTACTTC. Translation gives CASSLGGDEETQYF.

The genes are TRBV4-1 and TRBJ1-2, with 8 bases identical to TRBD1. The length of the CDR3 is 19 residues. V shed 2 bases, J shed 0 bases, and the junction held 14 bases outside the gene matches. The V gene's germline CDR1 is MGHRA and CDR2 YSYEKL. This CDR3 reads CASSQPQILTGAANYGYTF. CDR3 nucleotides: TGCGCCAGCAGCCAACCCCAAATCCTGACAGGGGCAGCTAACTATGGCTACACCTTC.

This chain uses TRBV5-1 with TRBJ2-7; D ambiguous. With 0 bases removed from V and 0 bases from J, the gap between germline ends came to 7 bases. The CDR3 runs 14 residues. The germline gives CDR1 SGHRS, CDR2 YFSETQ. CDR3 coding DNA: TGCGCCAGCAGCTTGGAACGGAGCTCCTACGAGCAGTACTTC. It encodes CASSLERSSYEQYF.

This sequence joins TRBV7-2 and TRBJ1-5; D is perhaps TRBD1 (6 bases). The CDR3 is 14 amino acids. V shed 5 bases and J shed 2 bases, with 10 bases lying between them. The V gene's germline CDR1 is SGHTA and CDR2 FQGNSA. This chain's CDR3 is CASSLRGGNQPQHF. CDR3 coding DNA: TGTGCCAGCAGCCTCAGGGGAGGCAATCAGCCCCAGCATTTT.

The V call is TRBV27, the J call TRBJ2-1; 12 bases agree with TRBD2. The junction had 4 bases not matched to a gene; V was cut back by 5 bases and J by 2 bases. The V gene's germline CDR1 is MNHEY and CDR2 SMNVEV (reference sequence). This CDR3 is 16 amino acids long. CDR3 loop: CASSTLAGGPYNEQFF. As DNA, the CDR3 is TGTGCCAGCAGTACTCTAGCGGGAGGGCCCTACAATGAGCAGTTCTTC.

Here the CDR3 reads CASSLVRQMNTEAFF. As DNA, the CDR3 is TGTGCCAGCAGCTTAGTTCGGCAGATGAACACTGAAGCTTTCTTT. The chain uses TRBV7-9 and TRBJ1-1, with no clear D. This CDR3 has 15 residues. CDR1 is SEHNR, CDR2 FQNEAQ, per germline (reference sequence). V lost 1 base and J 0 bases, leaving 9 bases between the germline ends.

This chain connects TRBV5-1 to TRBJ2-3; 9 bases agree with TRBD1. Germline trimming cut 0 bases from V and 4 bases from J; bases unmatched to any gene: 9. The CDR3 has 17 residues. Germline V gene lookup returns CDR1 SGHRS and CDR2 YFSETQ. Written as DNA, the CDR3 is TGCGCCAGCAGCTTGGGTACCGGGACAGGGAGGGCAGATACGCAGTATTTT. It codes for CASSLGTGTGRADTQYF.